One sample yielded the 12 T cell receptor beta chains listed below, sequenced in a study of blood T cell repertoires in COVID-19. Produced via immunoSEQ multiplex PCR; TCRdb's table is partial and in-frame only. This table has approximately 140,000 clones, roughly 87% appearing once. The sequenced sample was peripheral blood. Every receptor here comes from a woman in her fifties or sixties with active or convalescent COVID-19.

V gene TRBV7-2 combines with J gene TRBJ2-7, with 9 nucleotides matching TRBD1. V dropped 2 bases and J dropped 2; count of bases not matched to a gene: 4. CDR3 length equals 15 residues. Germline CDR1 is SGHTA and CDR2 is FQGNSA. CDR3 sequence (DNA): TGTGCCAGCAGCTTAATTGGACAGGGGACCTACGAGCAGTACTTC. Amino acids: CASSLIGQGTYEQYF. Based on the CDR3 plus reference TRBV7-2 and TRBJ2-7, the full variable domain is GAGVSQSPSNKVTEKGKDVELRCDPISGHTALYWYRQSLGQGLEFLIYFQGNSAPDKSGLPSDRFSAERTGGSVSTLTIQRTQQEDSAVYLCASSLIGQGTYEQYFGPGTRLTVT.

The rearrangement links TRBV4-3 to TRBJ2-3, with a tentative D call TRBD1 (5 bases). The CDR3 sequence is 16 residues long. Trimming removed 2 bases from V and 0 bases from J, with 12 bases in between. CDR1 is LGHNA, CDR2 YSLEER, per germline. The CDR3 is CASSQINRLSTDTQYF. The CDR3 DNA is TGCGCCAGCAGCCAAATAAACAGGCTTAGCACAGATACGCAGTATTTT.

The gene calls are TRBV5-4 and TRBJ1-2; 7 bases fit TRBD1. There are 15 residues in the CDR3. V lost 4 bases and J lost 8; bases outside the gene matches: 14. Germline CDR1 is SGHNT and CDR2 is YYREEE (reference sequence). CDR3 nucleotides: TGTGCCAGCAGCAAAATCGAAGGACAGGCCTGGGGCTACACCTTC. The encoded protein is CASSKIEGQAWGYTF.

This chain uses TRBV30 with TRBJ1-3; no definite D call. The CDR3 loop spans 13 amino acids. Per germline, CDR1 GTSNPN and CDR2 SVGIG (reference sequence). Deletions cut 4 bases from V and 2 bases from J, with 9 bases between. The CDR3 sequence is CAWTGKAGNTIYF. The CDR3 DNA sequence: TGTGCCTGGACAGGCAAGGCTGGAAACACCATATATTTT.

The chain combines TRBV5-1 with TRBJ2-3, with 10 bases matching TRBD2. The CDR3 runs to 18 residues. V was clipped by 1 base and J by 4 bases; unmatched bases: 12. Germline CDR1 is SGHRS and CDR2 is YFSETQ. This CDR3 is CASSLMPAGGPSPDTQYF. CDR3 DNA sequence: TGCGCCAGCAGCTTGATGCCAGCGGGGGGGCCGTCTCCAGATACGCAGTATTTT. Using reference TRBV5-1 and TRBJ2-3 for the parts outside the CDR3, the full variable domain is KAGVTQTPRYLIKTRGQQVTLSCSPISGHRSVSWYQQTPGQGLQFLFEYFSETQRNKGNFPGRFSGRQFSNSRSEMNVSTLELGDSALYLCASSLMPAGGPSPDTQYFGPGTRLTVL.

This chain joins TRBV6-2 or TRBV6-3 and TRBJ2-7, with a possible D match to TRBD2 (6 bases). V lost 2 bases, J lost 0 bases, and 8 bases lay in between. The germline CDR1 and CDR2 sequences are MNHEY and SVGEGT. The CDR3 spans 14 residues. This chain's CDR3 is CASSYRGNSYEQYF. The CDR3 region has the DNA TGTGCCAGCAGTTACCGGGGGAACTCCTACGAGCAGTACTTC.

The V gene is TRBV27, the J gene TRBJ1-1; 7 nucleotides agree with TRBD1. The ends lost 5 bases at V and 5 bases at J; junction bases unmatched: 8. The CDR3 length is 14 residues. Germline CDR1 and CDR2: MNHEY and SMNVEV (reference sequence). CDR3 protein: CASSKTGSYTEAFF. The CDR3 nucleotides are TGTGCCAGCAGTAAGACAGGGTCTTATACTGAAGCTTTCTTT.

V is TRBV30 and J is TRBJ2-3; 14 nucleotides align to TRBD2. The V gene's germline CDR1 is GTSNPN and CDR2 SVGIG (reference sequence). The junction had 6 bases not matched to a gene; V was cut back by 3 bases and J by 7 bases. CDR3 length: 15 amino acids. The CDR3 nucleotides are TGTGCCTGGAGCAGACTAGCGGGGGGGCCAAATACGCAGTATTTT. Encoded protein: CAWSRLAGGPNTQYF.

There are a few counts of this clone. The chain is built from TRBV29-1 and TRBJ1-2; D gene uncertain. V was pared by 3 bases and J by 6 bases, with 17 bases between. Germline V gene data show CDR1 as SQVTM and CDR2 as ANQGSEA. The CDR3 runs 14 residues. The CDR3 region is CSVDNAGWVNGYTF. The CDR3, as DNA: TGCAGCGTTGACAATGCGGGTTGGGTCAATGGCTACACCTTC. Using reference TRBV29-1 and TRBJ1-2 for the parts outside the CDR3, the full variable domain is SAVISQKPSRDICQRGTSLTIQCQVDSQVTMMFWYRQQPGQSLTLIATANQGSEATYESGFVIDKFPISRPNLTFSTLTVSNMSPEDSSIYLCSVDNAGWVNGYTFGSGTRLTVV.

The gene calls are TRBV27 and TRBJ2-2, with D uncertain. CDR3 length: 13 residues. V shed 6 bases and J shed 5 bases, with 10 bases lying between them. CDR1 is MNHEY and CDR2 is SMNVEV in the germline V gene (reference sequence). The DNA for the CDR3 is TGTGCCAGCAGAAAGAAGAGGACCGGGGAGCTGTTTTTT. This gives the protein CASRKKRTGELFF.

This clone was observed a single time. V usage is TRBV18 and J usage is TRBJ2-1, with TRBD1 matching over 8 bases. Germline V gene data show CDR1 as KGHSH and CDR2 as LQKENI. The CDR3 length is 15 residues. The V gene end was trimmed by 3 bases and the J gene end by 10 bases; junction bases not matched to a gene: 11. The CDR3 coding sequence is TGTGCCAGCTCACCGGGAAATATAGGACAGGGCGAGCAGTTCTTC. Its protein product is CASSPGNIGQGEQFF.

The J gene is TRBJ1-1, the V gene TRBV19; 7 bases agree with TRBD1. The CDR3 covers 13 residues. The germline CDR1 and CDR2 sequences are LNHDA and SQIVND (reference sequence). The V and J ends lost 5 bases and 3 bases, in that order; junction bases with no gene match: 3. CDR3 sequence: CASSPRGDTEAFF. The CDR3 DNA follows: TGTGCCAGTAGTCCCAGGGGGGACACTGAAGCTTTCTTT.